The 32 T cell receptor beta chains below all came from one sample that was sequenced in a study of T cells in Graves' hyperthyroidism and ophthalmopathy (dated by TCRdb to the late 2010s). Preparation of the library involved multiplex PCR. Sequencing was carried out with an Illumina HiSeq 2000. TCR beta CDR3 regions were amplified from RNA transcripts. A first-round RT-PCR of the TCR CDR3 used the HTBI primer set with the Qiagen OneStep RT-PCR kit. TCRdb's own reprocessing of the public reads used fastp at Q25 and MiXCR and kept productive beta chains. Each CDR3 protein gets just one entry, which takes the most common genes and DNA from the rows behind it. Counted in this sample were 360,000 or so distinct CDR3 sequences; about a sixth of them appeared once. Roughly a sixth of the sample is taken by the ten largest. Sequenced input: blood. The receptor set was obtained from a woman between 40 and 55 years old with Graves' ophthalmopathy.

The rearrangement uses TRBV12-3 or TRBV12-4 and TRBJ2-5; TRBD1 matches 8 bases. J was trimmed by 1 base and V by 3 bases; bases with no gene match: 4. The CDR3 has 15 residues. The CDR3 coding sequence is TGTGCCAGCAGTTTTGTGACAGGGGCCCAAGAGACCCAGTACTTC. This gives the protein CASSFVTGAQETQYF.

This clonotype appeared many times. CDR3 sequence: CASSLGGAGNTEAFF. DNA of the CDR3: TGTGCCAGCAGCCTAGGCGGGGCTGGGAACACTGAAGCTTTCTTT. The V and J genes are TRBV28 and TRBJ1-1; TRBD1 might be the D (5 bases). Trimming removed 6 bases from V and 1 base from J, with 15 bases in between. Per the germline V gene, CDR1 is MDHEN and CDR2 is SYDVKM. The CDR3 length is 15 residues.

The chain is built from TRBV6-1 and TRBJ2-7, with D uncertain. Germline-derived CDR1 and CDR2 are MNHNS and SASEGT. With 8 bases removed from V and 5 bases from J, the gap between germline ends came to 16 bases. This CDR3 region has 13 residues. The CDR3 region has the DNA TGTGCCAGCCGGGTAGGAGATTCCCACGAGCAGTACTTC. Translated: CASRVGDSHEQYF.

This clonotype was seen a few times. The chain links TRBV5-1 to TRBJ1-1; TRBD1 aligns across 12 bases. The CDR3 extends over 13 amino acids. CDR1 and CDR2 (germline): SGHRS, YFSETQ. J gave up 8 bases and V 4 bases, and 3 bases lay outside the gene matches. The CDR3 DNA reads as TGCGCCAGCAGCCACGGGACAGGGGGCGAAGCTTTCTTT. It specifies CASSHGTGGEAFF. The complete variable domain, with remaining parts taken from reference TRBV5-1 and TRBJ1-1, reads KAGVTQTPRYLIKTRGQQVTLSCSPISGHRSVSWYQQTPGQGLQFLFEYFSETQRNKGNFPGRFSGRQFSNSRSEMNVSTLELGDSALYLCASSHGTGGEAFFGQGTRLTVV.

The V call is TRBV6-2 or TRBV6-3, the J call TRBJ1-2; weak D call: TRBD1 (5 bases). The germline V and J ends were trimmed by 11 bases and 5 bases, with 18 bases remaining between them. CDR1 is MNHEY and CDR2 is SVGEGT in the germline V gene. The CDR3 runs to 13 residues. In nucleotides, the CDR3 is TGTGCCGAAAGCCCCGGGACGGATTATGGCTACACCTTC. Its protein is CAESPGTDYGYTF.

This clonotype was found many times. The chain joins TRBV6-5 to TRBJ2-5; perhaps TRBD2 as D (6 bases). The CDR3 is 17 residues long. With 2 bases removed from V and 4 bases from J, the gap between germline ends came to 20 bases. Per germline, CDR1 MNHEY and CDR2 SVGAGI. CDR3 amino acids: CASSYHPGRGRLETQYF. CDR3 in DNA: TGTGCCAGCAGTTACCATCCGGGACGAGGGAGGTTAGAGACCCAGTACTTC.

This clonotype was seen at least ten times. This sequence joins TRBV12-3 or TRBV12-4 and TRBJ2-7, with 11 bases lining up with TRBD1. The V and J ends lost 5 bases and 6 bases, in that order; junction bases with no gene match: 3. The CDR3 length is 13 residues. CDR3 DNA: TGTGCCAGCAGTACAGGGACAGGGGGCGAGCAGTACTTC. As protein: CASSTGTGGEQYF.

The rearrangement joins TRBV27 to TRBJ2-5; 14 bases are a match to TRBD2. The CDR3 has 17 residues. Germline trimming cut 6 bases from V and 1 base from J; bases unmatched to any gene: 7. Germline V gene data show CDR1 as MNHEY and CDR2 as SMNVEV (reference sequence). Written as DNA, the CDR3 is TGTGCCAGCAGCCGCCGACTAGCGGGAGGGTCCCAAGAGACCCAGTACTTC. This sequence encodes CASSRRLAGGSQETQYF.

The chain has TRBV29-1 and TRBJ2-7; 10 nucleotides line up with TRBD1. The germline V gene encodes CDR1 SQVTM and CDR2 ANQGSEA. The length of the CDR3 is 13 residues. V lost 4 bases to trimming and J lost 3 bases; unmatched junction nucleotides: 3. CDR3 in amino acids: CSVGGQGSYEQYF. In nucleotides, the CDR3 is TGCAGCGTTGGGGGACAGGGGAGCTACGAGCAGTACTTC.

The table lists this clonotype with a few counts. This rearrangement joins TRBV6-1 to TRBJ2-2, with D hard to call. Germline V gene lookup returns CDR1 MNHNS and CDR2 SASEGT. Trimming left V 10 bases short and J 6 bases short, with 18 bases between. There are 14 residues in the CDR3. CDR3 sequence reads: CAIKTHILAGELFF. In DNA, the CDR3 is TGTGCCATCAAGACTCATATTTTGGCCGGGGAGCTGTTTTTT.

The sample holds a few counts of this clonotype. V is TRBV13 and J is TRBJ1-1; tentatively, D is TRBD1 (6 bases). The V and J ends lost 5 bases and 0 bases respectively, with 19 bases between them. The CDR3 is made up of 17 amino acids. Germline V gene lookup returns CDR1 PRHDT and CDR2 FYEKMQ (reference sequence). The CDR3 region has the DNA TGTGCCAGCAGCCGGACAGCCCCCATCCCTATGAACACTGAAGCTTTCTTT. The encoded protein is CASSRTAPIPMNTEAFF.

The table lists this clonotype with many counts. The gene calls are TRBV6-1 and TRBJ2-2; D unresolved. This CDR3 has 12 residues. V lost 8 bases and J 6 bases, leaving 10 bases between the germline ends. Germline V gives CDR1 MNHNS, CDR2 SASEGT. CDR3: CASQHLAGELFF. The CDR3 DNA follows: TGTGCCAGCCAACACTTGGCCGGGGAGCTGTTTTTT.

This clonotype was recorded many times. The chain employs TRBV20-1 and TRBJ2-7, with a weak D call TRBD1 (5 bases). The CDR3 has 12 residues. V gave up 6 bases and J gave up 4 bases, with 13 bases separating them. Per germline, CDR1 DFQATT and CDR2 SNEGSKA (reference sequence). CDR3 DNA sequence: TGCAGTGCCGGCAGGGCTGAATACGAGCAGTACTTC. Translation: CSAGRAEYEQYF.

This clonotype showed up many times. The chain employs TRBV19 and TRBJ1-1; D call uncertain. CDR3 length: 11 amino acids. The V gene lost 4 bases and the J gene lost 5 bases, with 5 bases spanning the gap. Germline loops: CDR1 LNHDA, CDR2 SQIVND (reference sequence). The chain's CDR3 is CASSRWTEAFF. CDR3 nucleotides: TGTGCCAGTAGTAGGTGGACTGAAGCTTTCTTT.

This clonotype was seen at least ten times. This chain joins TRBV5-1 and TRBJ1-2; TRBD1 matches 9 bases. Trimming cost V 4 bases and J 4 bases; bases outside gene matches: 11. Germline CDR1 SGHRS, CDR2 YFSETQ. The CDR3 has 16 residues. CDR3 amino acids: CASSPDRGSYGYGYTF. The CDR3 coding sequence is TGCGCCAGCAGCCCGGACAGGGGATCGTATGGCTATGGCTACACCTTC.

This clonotype was counted at least ten times. The chain carries TRBV12-3 or TRBV12-4 and TRBJ2-4; D tentatively fits TRBD1 or TRBD2 (7 bases each). V gave up 3 bases and J gave up 7 bases, with 13 bases separating them. The length of the CDR3 is 14 residues. For the CDR3, the DNA is TGTGCCAGCAGTTTGGGGGGGACAGAGAACATTCAGTACTTC. Protein sequence: CASSLGGTENIQYF.

The chain employs TRBV6-1 and TRBJ1-2; 8 bases are a match to TRBD1. The CDR3 runs 16 residues. The germline gives CDR1 MNHNS, CDR2 SASEGT. V lost 3 bases and J lost 5; bases outside the gene matches: 11. The CDR3 region has the DNA TGTGCCAGCAGTGACGCTCGCGGACAGGGAGGTTATGGCTACACCTTC. Protein product: CASSDARGQGGYGYTF.

Ten or more counts support this clonotype. The rearrangement links TRBV29-1 to TRBJ1-2; a weak D match, TRBD1 (5 bases). The CDR3 length is 14 residues. Germline lookup yields CDR1 SQVTM and CDR2 ANQGSEA. The V and J ends lost 7 bases and 5 bases respectively, with 20 bases between them. Here the CDR3 DNA reads TGCAGCGCCCAGACAGCGGACCCTTATTATGGCTACACCTTC. This encodes CSAQTADPYYGYTF. Full variable domain (outside the CDR3, taken from reference TRBV29-1 and TRBJ1-2): SAVISQKPSRDICQRGTSLTIQCQVDSQVTMMFWYRQQPGQSLTLIATANQGSEATYESGFVIDKFPISRPNLTFSTLTVSNMSPEDSSIYLCSAQTADPYYGYTFGSGTRLTVV.

Many counts were recorded for this clonotype. This rearrangement joins TRBV20-1 to TRBJ2-3; D possibly corresponds to TRBD1 (6 bases). The CDR3 covers 14 residues. Germline-derived CDR1 and CDR2 are DFQATT and SNEGSKA (reference sequence). Trimming stripped 1 base from V and 2 bases from J, with 10 bases between. The CDR3 sequence is CSARGTVLTDTQYF. The CDR3, as DNA: TGCAGTGCTAGAGGGACAGTTCTCACAGATACGCAGTATTTT.

This clonotype was found many times. The chain recombines TRBV2 with TRBJ1-1; D unresolved. V was cut by 7 bases and J by 1 base, with 7 bases left in between. Germline CDR1 reads SNHLY; CDR2 reads FYNNEI. There are 12 residues in the CDR3. In DNA, the CDR3 is TGTGCCAGCACCCCAACGAACACTGAAGCTTTCTTT. Protein: CASTPTNTEAFF.

This clonotype showed up many times. The V call is TRBV28, the J call TRBJ1-1; D perhaps matches TRBD1 (5 bases). The CDR3 contains 15 residues. Looked up from germline, CDR1 is MDHEN and CDR2 is SYDVKM. With 3 bases removed from V and 2 bases from J, the gap between germline ends came to 13 bases. CDR3 DNA sequence: TGTGCCAGCAGTTTGAGTGGGGCGCGTAACACTGAAGCTTTCTTT. Encoded protein: CASSLSGARNTEAFF.

The chain is built from TRBV27 and TRBJ1-6; D ambiguous. This CDR3 has 12 residues. V was trimmed by 3 bases and J by 10 bases, leaving 7 bases between them. Germline CDR1 and CDR2: MNHEY and SMNVEV (reference sequence). The CDR3 protein is CASSFRESPLHF. CDR3 sequence (DNA): TGTGCCAGCAGTTTTAGGGAATCACCCCTCCACTTT.

This clonotype was counted many times. The J gene is TRBJ2-2, the V gene TRBV24-1, with a weak D call TRBD1 (6 bases). CDR1 and CDR2 (germline): KGHDR, SFDVKD. V was shortened by 0 bases and J by 5 bases, with 18 bases between the two germline ends. The CDR3 runs 18 residues. For the CDR3, the DNA is TGTGCCACCAGTGATTTGAACAGGGTCGGCGTAGAAACCGGGGAGCTGTTTTTT. Protein product: CATSDLNRVGVETGELFF.

This clonotype was counted at least ten times. The rearrangement links TRBV28 to TRBJ1-2; 7 nucleotides agree with TRBD1. The ends lost 6 bases at V and 4 bases at J; junction bases unmatched: 8. This CDR3 spans 14 amino acids. In germline, CDR1 is MDHEN, CDR2 SYDVKM. CDR3 protein: CASRTGTAPYGYTF. The CDR3 nucleotides are TGTGCCAGCAGAACCGGGACAGCTCCCTATGGCTACACCTTC.

This clonotype occurred many times. The gene calls are TRBV7-8 and TRBJ2-7; 11 nucleotides align to TRBD2. This CDR3 contains 17 residues. V shed 4 bases and J 0 bases; nucleotides not matched to a gene: 8. Germline-derived CDR1 and CDR2 are SGHVS and FQNEAQ. The CDR3: CASSSNPTSGSSYEQYF. CDR3 DNA: TGTGCCAGCAGCTCGAACCCTACTAGCGGGAGCTCCTACGAGCAGTACTTC.

The sample holds many counts of this clonotype. This rearrangement joins TRBV9 to TRBJ2-4; perhaps TRBD2 as D (6 bases). Germline assignment: CDR1 SGDLS and CDR2 YYNGEE. Deletions cut 1 base from V and 9 bases from J, with 14 bases between. The CDR3 is 14 amino acids. This CDR3 is CASSVQEGRGIQYF. The CDR3 bases are TGTGCCAGCAGCGTACAGGAGGGTAGAGGCATTCAGTACTTC.

This clonotype was observed a handful of times. The chain combines TRBV18 with TRBJ2-7; a weak D match, TRBD1 (6 bases). This CDR3 spans 13 amino acids. CDR1 and CDR2 (germline): KGHSH, LQKENI. V gave up 6 bases and J gave up 3 bases, with 12 bases separating them. CDR3 region: CASSQGQYYEQYF. In nucleotides, the CDR3 is TGTGCCAGCTCGCAAGGACAGTACTACGAGCAGTACTTC.

This clonotype was observed many times. The CDR3 reads CSAAMTGTNTEAFF. CDR3 bases: TGCAGTGCTGCCATGACAGGGACCAACACTGAAGCTTTCTTT. This chain connects TRBV20-1 to TRBJ1-1; 7 bases line up with TRBD1. In germline, CDR1 is DFQATT, CDR2 SNEGSKA (reference sequence). Trimming at V came to 5 bases and at J to 2 bases, leaving 8 bases not matched to a gene. CDR3 length equals 14 residues.

This clonotype has a count of ten or more. The chain uses TRBV12-3 or TRBV12-4 and TRBJ1-2, with D uncertain. V lost 5 bases and J lost 2, with 12 bases in between. This CDR3 has 14 amino acids. This CDR3 is CASSPSLVNYGYTF. The CDR3 DNA reads as TGTGCCAGCAGTCCGTCGTTGGTAAACTATGGCTACACCTTC.

V and J are TRBV6-1 and TRBJ1-2; D is possibly TRBD1 (6 bases). The V gene lost 6 bases and the J gene lost 8 bases, with 13 bases spanning the gap. Germline values: CDR1 MNHNS, CDR2 SASEGT. The CDR3 spans 12 residues. The CDR3 sequence is CASRGAGVGYTF. The CDR3, as DNA: TGTGCCAGCAGGGGGGCAGGGGTGGGCTACACCTTC.

In this sample, this clonotype turned up many times. The V gene is TRBV6-2 or TRBV6-3, the J gene TRBJ2-5; 7 nucleotides match TRBD1. This CDR3 spans 14 amino acids. With V trimmed by 8 bases and J by 5 bases, 11 bases remained unmatched. CDR1 and CDR2 (germline): MNHEY, SVGEGT. CDR3 sequence: CASGRQGSPETQYF. Here the CDR3 DNA reads TGTGCCAGCGGTAGACAGGGTAGTCCGGAGACCCAGTACTTC.

This clonotype was recorded at least ten times. The CDR3 spells CAWSRWGADMNTEAFF. The CDR3 bases are TGTGCCTGGAGTCGGTGGGGGGCGGACATGAACACTGAAGCTTTCTTT. The chain carries TRBV30 and TRBJ1-1; possibly TRBD1 for D (6 bases). V was pared by 2 bases and J by 0 bases, with 16 bases between. This CDR3 comprises 16 residues. Germline V lookup: CDR1 GTSNPN, CDR2 SVGIG (reference sequence). The full variable domain, rest sourced from reference TRBV30 and TRBJ1-1, is SQTIHQWPATLVQPVGSPLSLECTVEGTSNPNLYWYRQAAGRGLQLLFYSVGIGQISSEVPQNLSASRPQDRQFILSSKKLLLSDSGFYLCAWSRWGADMNTEAFFGQGTRLTVV.